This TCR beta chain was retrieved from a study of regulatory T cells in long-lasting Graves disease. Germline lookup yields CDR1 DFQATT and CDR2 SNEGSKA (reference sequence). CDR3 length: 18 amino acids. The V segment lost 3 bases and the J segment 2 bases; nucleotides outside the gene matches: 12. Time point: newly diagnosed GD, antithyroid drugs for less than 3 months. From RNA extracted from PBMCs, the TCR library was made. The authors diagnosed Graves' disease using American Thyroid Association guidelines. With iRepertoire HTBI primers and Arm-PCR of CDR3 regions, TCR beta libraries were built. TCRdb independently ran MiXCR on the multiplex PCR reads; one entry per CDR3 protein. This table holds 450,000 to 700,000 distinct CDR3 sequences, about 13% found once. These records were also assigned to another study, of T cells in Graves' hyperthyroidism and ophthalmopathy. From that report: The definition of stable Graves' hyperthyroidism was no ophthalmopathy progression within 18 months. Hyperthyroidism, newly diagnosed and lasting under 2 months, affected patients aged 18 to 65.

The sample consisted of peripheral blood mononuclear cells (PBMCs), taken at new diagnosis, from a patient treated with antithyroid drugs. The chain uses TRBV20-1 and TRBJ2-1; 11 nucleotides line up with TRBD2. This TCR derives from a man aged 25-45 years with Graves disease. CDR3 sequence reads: CSASLIAGGPVPYNEQFF. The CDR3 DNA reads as TGCAGTGCTAGCCTAATAGCGGGAGGGCCTGTTCCCTACAATGAGCAGTTCTTC.